This T cell receptor (beta chain) was retrieved from a study of CD8 T cells in ankylosing spondylitis. Study-wide results and limits: Seemingly distinctive of ankylosing spondylitis blood was a TCR beta motif formed by eight highly homologous variants. In the blood and synovial fluid of reactive arthritis, some motif variants had been previously reported.

A quantitative 5'-RACE method, one with molecular barcodes, was used to make TCR beta libraries. MiXCR, applied by TCRdb to the 5' RACE reads, yields one record per CDR3 protein. The table lists 350,000 to 450,000 distinct CDR3 sequences, approximately 22% of them singletons, with about an eighth in the top ten. Turning to this clonotype: What it binds is not known.

CDR1 and CDR2 from the germline V gene are SNHLY and FYNNEI. Trimming cost V 4 bases and J 2 bases, with 14 bases left between them. The CDR3 loop spans 15 amino acids. The source of this sequence is a male donor with ankylosing spondylitis or in good health (not recorded which). The rearrangement joins TRBV2 to TRBJ2-5, with D perhaps TRBD1 (8 bases). The sequencing sample was made of blood, either unsorted or a sorted T cell fraction (not recorded which). The CDR3 DNA reads as TGTGCCAGCAGTGCTGACAGGGGACTACAAGAGACCCAGTACTTC. Its translation: CASSADRGLQETQYF.